These 11 T cell receptor beta chains were all obtained from the same sample, sequenced in a study of OX40 agonist ivuxolimab in advanced cancers. Libraries were made using the immunoSEQ multiplex PCR assay. TCRdb took over this immuneACCESS table, retaining in-frame rearrangements with V and J assigned. Such tables are incomplete; in checked studies, under half of the missing clones stem from an unresolved V gene, and the remainder is unexplained. This sample lists about 80,000 clones; more than 90% were detected once. The ten most abundant clones make up approximately 0.7% of the sample. The sample in question was CD4+ or CD8+ T cells sorted from blood, obtained in a trial of the OX40 agonist ivuxolimab. Source of these receptors: an adult with an advanced solid tumor such as melanoma, head and neck, liver or kidney cancer.

V is TRBV5-4 and J is TRBJ1-2; a weak D match, TRBD1 (5 bases). The CDR3 sequence is 13 residues long. CDR1 and CDR2 from the germline V gene are SGHNT and YYREEE (reference sequence). V was shortened by 2 bases and J by 3 bases, with 8 bases between the two germline ends. CDR3 sequence reads: CASSLAGDYGYTF. CDR3 in DNA: TGTGCCAGCAGCTTAGCGGGGGACTATGGCTACACCTTC.

The V call is TRBV10-2, the J call TRBJ2-6; 9 nucleotides agree with TRBD1. The V gene's germline CDR1 is WSHSY and CDR2 SAAADI. The CDR3 extends over 15 amino acids. Germline trimming cut 9 bases from V and 2 bases from J; bases unmatched to any gene: 5. DNA of the CDR3: TGCGCCAGTCAGACAGGGGGAACTGGGGCCAACGTCCTGACTTTC. Its protein product is CASQTGGTGANVLTF.

The gene calls are TRBV5-1 and TRBJ1-2, with D possibly matching TRBD1 (6 bases). The CDR3 runs 14 residues. CDR1 SGHRS and CDR2 YFSETQ come from the germline V gene. Between the trimmed V and J ends, which lost 4 bases and 3 bases, there was a span of 13 bases. CDR3 bases: TGCGCCAGCAGCCCCGGGGGGGCCGACTATGGCTACACCTTC. Its protein product is CASSPGGADYGYTF.

This clone has only one observation. This chain uses TRBV7-8 with TRBJ2-6, with TRBD2 identical over 15 bases. Germline V CDR1 and CDR2: SGHVS, FQNEAQ. CDR3 length equals 18 residues. V shed 4 bases, J shed 0 bases, and the junction held 1 base outside the gene matches. The CDR3 loop is CASSSGLAGGSGANVLTF. The CDR3 bases are TGTGCCAGCAGCTCGGGACTAGCGGGAGGCTCTGGGGCCAACGTCCTGACTTTC.

The rearrangement links TRBV5-1 to TRBJ2-2; D is tentatively TRBD1 or TRBD2 (5 bases each). V was shortened by 3 bases and J by 2 bases, with 11 bases between the two germline ends. The CDR3 contains 15 residues. Germline V gives CDR1 SGHRS, CDR2 YFSETQ. CDR3 DNA sequence: TGCGCCAGCAGCTGGGGGACGGCTAACACCGGGGAGCTGTTTTTT. Encoded protein: CASSWGTANTGELFF. Complete variable domain (other parts from reference TRBV5-1 and TRBJ2-2): KAGVTQTPRYLIKTRGQQVTLSCSPISGHRSVSWYQQTPGQGLQFLFEYFSETQRNKGNFPGRFSGRQFSNSRSEMNVSTLELGDSALYLCASSWGTANTGELFFGEGSRLTVL.

This chain connects TRBV18 to TRBJ2-5, with TRBD1 matching 7 bases. Germline CDR1 reads KGHSH; CDR2 reads LQKENI. With 3 bases clipped from V and 4 bases from J, the junction kept 8 bases outside the gene matches. The CDR3 runs to 15 residues. CDR3 bases: TGTGCCAGCTCACCCTCAACGACAGGGCGAGAGACCCAGTACTTC. This gives the protein CASSPSTTGRETQYF.

The V call is TRBV7-2, the J call TRBJ2-5, with D possibly TRBD2 on 6 matching bases. The germline V gene encodes CDR1 SGHTA and CDR2 FQGNSA. V shed 3 bases and J shed 3 bases, with 17 bases lying between them. The CDR3 covers 16 residues. CDR3: CASSLAGTQTKETQYF. For the CDR3, the DNA is TGTGCCAGCAGCTTGGCCGGGACTCAAACAAAAGAGACCCAGTACTTC.

This rearrangement joins TRBV10-3 to TRBJ1-2; D gene ambiguous. Trimming shortened V by 0 bases and J by 0 bases, and 8 bases separated the two germline ends. The CDR3 covers 15 residues. Germline assignment: CDR1 ENHRY and CDR2 SYGVKD. In DNA form, the CDR3 reads TGTGCCATCAGTGAGTCCGCGACAACTAACTATGGCTACACCTTC. Its translation is CAISESATTNYGYTF.

The chain is built from TRBV4-1 and TRBJ1-4; 7 bases are shared with TRBD1. Germline V gene lookup returns CDR1 MGHRA and CDR2 YSYEKL. The V and J ends lost 5 bases and 5 bases, in that order; junction bases with no gene match: 8. The CDR3 runs to 15 residues. CDR3 coding DNA: TGCGCCAGCAGCTATCCGGGGACAGACAATGAAAAACTGTTTTTT. It translates to CASSYPGTDNEKLFF.

CDR3 residues: CASSPQGQGNTGELFF. CDR3 coding DNA: TGTGCCAGCTCACCACAGGGACAGGGGAACACCGGGGAGCTGTTTTTT. The J gene is TRBJ2-2, the V gene TRBV18, with 9 bases aligning to TRBD1. The germline CDR1 and CDR2 sequences are KGHSH and LQKENI. The CDR3 is 16 amino acids. Losses at the gene ends were 1 base for V and 1 base for J; bases not matched to a gene: 1.

The rearrangement links TRBV5-1 to TRBJ2-5; 11 nucleotides match TRBD1. This CDR3 region has 16 residues. CDR1 and CDR2 from the germline V gene are SGHRS and YFSETQ. V trimming: 4 bases; J trimming: 0 bases; junction bases outside the gene matches: 5. The CDR3: CASSGGTGGYQETQYF. The CDR3 DNA sequence: TGCGCCAGCAGCGGCGGGACAGGGGGTTACCAAGAGACCCAGTACTTC.